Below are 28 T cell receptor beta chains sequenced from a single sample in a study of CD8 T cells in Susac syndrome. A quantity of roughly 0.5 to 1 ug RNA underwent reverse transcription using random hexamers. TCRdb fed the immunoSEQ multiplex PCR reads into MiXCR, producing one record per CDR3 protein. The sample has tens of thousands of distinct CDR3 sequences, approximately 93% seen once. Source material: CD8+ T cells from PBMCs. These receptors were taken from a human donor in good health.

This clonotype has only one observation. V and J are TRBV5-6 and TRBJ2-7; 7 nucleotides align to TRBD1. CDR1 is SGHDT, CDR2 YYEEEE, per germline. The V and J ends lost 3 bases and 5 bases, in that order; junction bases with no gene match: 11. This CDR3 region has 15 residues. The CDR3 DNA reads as TGTGCCAGCAGCTGGACCGACAGGGTTAGCCACGAGCAGTACTTC. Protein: CASSWTDRVSHEQYF.

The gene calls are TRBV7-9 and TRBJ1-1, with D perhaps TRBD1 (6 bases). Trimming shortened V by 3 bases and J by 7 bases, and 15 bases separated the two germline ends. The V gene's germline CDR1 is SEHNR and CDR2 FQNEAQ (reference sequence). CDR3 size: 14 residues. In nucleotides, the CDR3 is TGTGCCAGCAGCTTCGACAGGAAGAACGATGAAGCTTTCTTT. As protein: CASSFDRKNDEAFF.

CDR3 protein: CSARWTERGYEQYF. CDR3 DNA: TGCAGTGCTCGCTGGACTGAGAGGGGTTACGAGCAGTACTTC. The chain combines TRBV20-1 with TRBJ2-7; D tentatively reads TRBD1 or TRBD2 (5 bases each). CDR3 length equals 14 residues. From germline, CDR1 is DFQATT and CDR2 SNEGSKA (reference sequence). Trimming shortened V by 5 bases and J by 4 bases, and 18 bases separated the two germline ends.

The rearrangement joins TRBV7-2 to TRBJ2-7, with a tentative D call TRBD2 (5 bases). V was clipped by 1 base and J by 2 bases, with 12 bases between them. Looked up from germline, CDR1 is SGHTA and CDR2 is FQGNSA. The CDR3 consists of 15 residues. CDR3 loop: CASSLEGSPTYEQYF. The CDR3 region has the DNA TGTGCCAGCAGCTTAGAAGGGAGTCCCACCTACGAGCAGTACTTC.

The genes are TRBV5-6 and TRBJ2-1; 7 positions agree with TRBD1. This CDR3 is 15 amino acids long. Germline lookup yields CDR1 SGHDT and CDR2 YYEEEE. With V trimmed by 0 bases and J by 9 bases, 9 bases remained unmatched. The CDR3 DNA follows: TGTGCCAGCAGCTTGGAGGGGGCCACTGGCGGTGAGCAGTTCTTC. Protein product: CASSLEGATGGEQFF.

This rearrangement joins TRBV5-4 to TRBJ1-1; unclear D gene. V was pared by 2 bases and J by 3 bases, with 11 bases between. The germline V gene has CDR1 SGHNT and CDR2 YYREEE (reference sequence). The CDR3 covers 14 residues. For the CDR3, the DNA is TGTGCCAGCAGCTTACCCCTGGCAGACACTGAAGCTTTCTTT. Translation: CASSLPLADTEAFF.

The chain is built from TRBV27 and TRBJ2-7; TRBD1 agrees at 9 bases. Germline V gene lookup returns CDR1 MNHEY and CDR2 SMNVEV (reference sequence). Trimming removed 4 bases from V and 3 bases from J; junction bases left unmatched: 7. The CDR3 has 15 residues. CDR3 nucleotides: TGTGCCAGCAGTTGGGTACAGGGGGCTTTCTACGAGCAGTACTTC. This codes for CASSWVQGAFYEQYF.

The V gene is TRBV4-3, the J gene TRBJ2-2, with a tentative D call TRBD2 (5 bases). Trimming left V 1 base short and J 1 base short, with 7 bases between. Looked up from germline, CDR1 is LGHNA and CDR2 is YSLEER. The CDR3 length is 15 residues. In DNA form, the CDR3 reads TGCGCCAGCAGCCAAGTCAGCGGGAACACCGGGGAGCTGTTTTTT. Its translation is CASSQVSGNTGELFF.

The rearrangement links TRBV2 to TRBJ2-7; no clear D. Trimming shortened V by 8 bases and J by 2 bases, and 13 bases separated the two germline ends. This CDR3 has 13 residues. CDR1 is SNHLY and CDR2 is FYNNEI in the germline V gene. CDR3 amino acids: CASCTGVPYEQYF. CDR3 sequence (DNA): TGTGCCAGCTGCACCGGCGTACCCTACGAGCAGTACTTC.

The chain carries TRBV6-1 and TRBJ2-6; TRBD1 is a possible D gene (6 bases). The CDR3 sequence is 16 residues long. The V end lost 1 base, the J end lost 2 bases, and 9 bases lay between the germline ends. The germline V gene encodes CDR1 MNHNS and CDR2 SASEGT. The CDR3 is CASSEEGGTGANVLTF. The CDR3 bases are TGTGCCAGCAGTGAAGAAGGGGGAACTGGGGCCAACGTCCTGACTTTC.

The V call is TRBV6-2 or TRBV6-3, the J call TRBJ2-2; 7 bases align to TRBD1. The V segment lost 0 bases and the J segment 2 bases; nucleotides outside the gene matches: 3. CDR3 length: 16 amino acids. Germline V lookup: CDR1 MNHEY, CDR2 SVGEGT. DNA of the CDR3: TGTGCCAGCAGTTACTCGAGGGGGCACAACACCGGGGAGCTGTTTTTT. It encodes CASSYSRGHNTGELFF.

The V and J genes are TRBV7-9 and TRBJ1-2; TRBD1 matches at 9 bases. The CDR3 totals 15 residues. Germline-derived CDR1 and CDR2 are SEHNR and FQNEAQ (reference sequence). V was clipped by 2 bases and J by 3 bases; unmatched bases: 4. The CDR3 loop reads CASSLPGQGDYGYTF. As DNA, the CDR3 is TGTGCCAGCAGCTTACCGGGACAGGGAGACTATGGCTACACCTTC.

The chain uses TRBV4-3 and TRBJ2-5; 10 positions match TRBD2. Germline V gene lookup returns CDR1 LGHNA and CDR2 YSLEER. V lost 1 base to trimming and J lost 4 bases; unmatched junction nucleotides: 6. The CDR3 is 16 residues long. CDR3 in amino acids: CASSQGWSGGAETQYF. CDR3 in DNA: TGCGCCAGCAGCCAAGGGTGGAGCGGGGGGGCAGAGACCCAGTACTTC.

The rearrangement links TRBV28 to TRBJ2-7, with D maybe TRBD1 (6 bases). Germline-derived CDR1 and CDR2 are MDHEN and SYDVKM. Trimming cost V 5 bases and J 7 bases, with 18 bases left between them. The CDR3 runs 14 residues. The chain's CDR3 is CASSPVGAVKEQYF. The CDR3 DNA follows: TGTGCCAGCAGTCCTGTGGGGGCGGTAAAGGAGCAGTACTTC. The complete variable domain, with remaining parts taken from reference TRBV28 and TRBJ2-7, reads DVKVTQSSRYLVKRTGEKVFLECVQDMDHENMFWYRQDPGLGLRLIYFSYDVKMKEKGDIPEGYSVSREKKERFSLILESASTNQTSMYLCASSPVGAVKEQYFGPGTRLTVT.

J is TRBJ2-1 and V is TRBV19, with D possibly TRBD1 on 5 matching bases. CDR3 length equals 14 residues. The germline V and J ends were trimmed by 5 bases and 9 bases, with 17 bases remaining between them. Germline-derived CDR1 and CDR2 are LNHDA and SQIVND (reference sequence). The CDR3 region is CASSPLRIGVEQFF. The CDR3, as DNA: TGTGCCAGTAGTCCTCTTAGAATAGGGGTTGAGCAGTTCTTC.

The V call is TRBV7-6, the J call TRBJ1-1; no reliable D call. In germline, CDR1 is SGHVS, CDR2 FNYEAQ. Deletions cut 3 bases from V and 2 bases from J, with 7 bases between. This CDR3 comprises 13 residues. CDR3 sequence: CASSFGGNTEAFF. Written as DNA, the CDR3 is TGTGCCAGCAGCTTCGGAGGCAACACTGAAGCTTTCTTT.

The CDR3 bases are TGTGCCAGCAGCTTAGCGGGGGAGTACAATGAGCAGTTCTTC. Protein product: CASSLAGEYNEQFF. The chain uses TRBV11-2 and TRBJ2-1, with D perhaps matching TRBD2 (6 bases). With 1 base removed from V and 4 bases from J, the gap between germline ends came to 8 bases. This CDR3 comprises 14 residues. CDR1 SGHAT and CDR2 FQNNGV come from the germline V gene.

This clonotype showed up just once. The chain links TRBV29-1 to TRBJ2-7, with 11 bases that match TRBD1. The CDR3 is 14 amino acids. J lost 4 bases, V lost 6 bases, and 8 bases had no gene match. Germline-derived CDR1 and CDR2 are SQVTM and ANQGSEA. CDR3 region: CSVQGQGVYYEQYF. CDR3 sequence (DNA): TGCAGCGTCCAGGGACAGGGGGTTTATTACGAGCAGTACTTC.

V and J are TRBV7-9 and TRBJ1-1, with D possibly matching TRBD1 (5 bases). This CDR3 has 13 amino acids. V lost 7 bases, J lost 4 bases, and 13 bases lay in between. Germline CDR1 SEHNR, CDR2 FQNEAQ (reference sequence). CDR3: CASKTGPGTEAFF. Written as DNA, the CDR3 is TGTGCCAGCAAAACAGGACCGGGCACTGAAGCTTTCTTT.

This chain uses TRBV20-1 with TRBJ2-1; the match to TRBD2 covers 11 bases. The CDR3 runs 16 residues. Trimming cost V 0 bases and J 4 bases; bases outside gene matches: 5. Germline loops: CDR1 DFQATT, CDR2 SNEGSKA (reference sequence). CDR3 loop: CSARDLAGGDYNEQFF. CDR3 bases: TGCAGTGCTAGAGACTTAGCGGGGGGGGATTACAATGAGCAGTTCTTC.

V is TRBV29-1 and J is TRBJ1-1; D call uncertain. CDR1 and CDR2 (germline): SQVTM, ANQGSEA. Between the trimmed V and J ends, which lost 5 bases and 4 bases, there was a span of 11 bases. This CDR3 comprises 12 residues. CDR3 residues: CSVTFGRTEAFF. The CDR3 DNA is TGCAGCGTTACCTTTGGCCGCACTGAAGCTTTCTTT.

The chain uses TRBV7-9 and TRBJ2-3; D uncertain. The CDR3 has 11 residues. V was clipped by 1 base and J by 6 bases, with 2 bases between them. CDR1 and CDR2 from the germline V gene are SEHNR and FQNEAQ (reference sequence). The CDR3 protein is CASSLEDTQYF. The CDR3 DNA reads TGTGCCAGCAGCTTAGAGGATACGCAGTATTTT.

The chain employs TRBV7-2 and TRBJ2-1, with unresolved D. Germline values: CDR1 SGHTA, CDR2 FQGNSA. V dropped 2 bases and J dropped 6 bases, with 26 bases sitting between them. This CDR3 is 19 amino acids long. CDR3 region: CASSLRVRTSPIAGNEQFF. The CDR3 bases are TGTGCCAGCAGCTTACGTGTCCGCACGTCTCCTATAGCTGGCAATGAGCAGTTCTTC.

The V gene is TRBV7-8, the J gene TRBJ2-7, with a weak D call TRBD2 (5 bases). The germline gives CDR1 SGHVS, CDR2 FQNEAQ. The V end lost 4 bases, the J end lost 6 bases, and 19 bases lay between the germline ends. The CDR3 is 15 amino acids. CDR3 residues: CASSWTGSIAGEQYF. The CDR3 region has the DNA TGTGCCAGCAGCTGGACGGGGTCCATCGCGGGCGAGCAGTACTTC.

For the CDR3, the DNA is TGTGCCAGCAGCTTGGAACAGGGTGGAGAAAAACTGTTTTTT. This encodes CASSLEQGGEKLFF. The J gene is TRBJ1-4, the V gene TRBV5-6, with D possibly matching TRBD1 (6 bases). Trimming removed 0 bases at V and 8 bases at J, with 11 bases between. Per germline, CDR1 SGHDT and CDR2 YYEEEE. The CDR3 has 14 residues.

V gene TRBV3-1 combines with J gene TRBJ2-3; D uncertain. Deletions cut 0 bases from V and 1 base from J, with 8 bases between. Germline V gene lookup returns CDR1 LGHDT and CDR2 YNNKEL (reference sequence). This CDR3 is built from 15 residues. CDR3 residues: CASSQDLLRTDTQYF. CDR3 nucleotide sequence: TGTGCCAGCAGCCAAGATTTACTACGCACAGATACGCAGTATTTT.

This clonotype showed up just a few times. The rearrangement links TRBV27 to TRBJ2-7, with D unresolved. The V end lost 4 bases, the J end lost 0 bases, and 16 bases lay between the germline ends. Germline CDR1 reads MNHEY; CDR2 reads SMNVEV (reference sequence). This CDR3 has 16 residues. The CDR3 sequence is CASSSFSGQDSYEQYF. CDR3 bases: TGTGCCAGCAGTTCATTTTCTGGTCAGGACTCCTACGAGCAGTACTTC.

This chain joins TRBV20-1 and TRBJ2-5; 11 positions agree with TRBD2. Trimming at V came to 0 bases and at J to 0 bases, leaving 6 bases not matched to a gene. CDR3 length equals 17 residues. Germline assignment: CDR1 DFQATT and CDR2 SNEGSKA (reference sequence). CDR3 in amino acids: CSARELAGVTDQETQYF. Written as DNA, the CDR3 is TGCAGTGCTAGAGAACTAGCGGGGGTGACCGACCAAGAGACCCAGTACTTC.